What follows are 17 T cell receptor beta chains derived from one specimen sequenced in a study of blood T cell repertoires in COVID-19. Measured with immunoSEQ multiplex PCR; TCRdb has only the in-frame clones, and not every one. Of fewer than 350,000 clones listed, about 76% were seen once; the top ten hold around 3%. Sequencing used peripheral blood. All receptors derive from a woman aged 55 to 70 with active or convalescent COVID-19.

The rearrangement links TRBV7-2 to TRBJ2-7; 9 positions agree with TRBD1. CDR1 and CDR2 from the germline V gene are SGHTA and FQGNSA. This CDR3 is 16 amino acids long. Trimming at V came to 2 bases and at J to 4 bases, leaving 9 bases not matched to a gene. The CDR3 DNA reads TGTGCCAGCAGCTTAACCGGGACAGGGAGGTTTTACGAGCAGTACTTC. Its protein product is CASSLTGTGRFYEQYF.

The chain recombines TRBV3-1 (or the pseudogene TRBV3-2) with TRBJ2-2; D is perhaps TRBD2 (6 bases). Germline-derived CDR1 and CDR2 are LGHDT and YNNKEL (reference sequence). The V end was cut by 4 bases, the J end by 3 bases, with 15 bases between. CDR3 length: 16 amino acids. The CDR3 nucleotides read TGTGCCAGCAGCCCTGGCGGAGGGCACTACACCGGGGAGCTGTTTTTT. Its translation: CASSPGGGHYTGELFF.

This chain uses TRBV5-4 with TRBJ1-4; D gene unclear. With 3 bases removed from V and 0 bases from J, the gap between germline ends came to 12 bases. CDR1 SGHNT and CDR2 YYREEE come from the germline V gene (reference sequence). The CDR3 runs to 16 residues. The chain's CDR3 is CASSSGGFPTNEKLFF. Written as DNA, the CDR3 is TGTGCCAGCAGCTCCGGAGGGTTCCCAACTAATGAAAAACTGTTTTTT.

The chain links TRBV27 to TRBJ1-5; TRBD1 agrees at 9 bases. Germline V gene lookup returns CDR1 MNHEY and CDR2 SMNVEV (reference sequence). The CDR3 covers 15 residues. V dropped 3 bases and J dropped 4; count of bases not matched to a gene: 4. CDR3 loop: CASSLGTGINQPQHF. DNA of the CDR3: TGTGCCAGCAGTTTGGGGACAGGGATTAATCAGCCCCAGCATTTT.

Remarks on this clone: In the same sample, other DNA sequences code for this CDR3. This chain connects TRBV5-1 to TRBJ2-1; 10 bases align to TRBD2. This CDR3 is 16 amino acids long. V shed 1 base, J shed 4 bases, and the junction held 5 bases outside the gene matches. Per the germline V gene, CDR1 is SGHRS and CDR2 is YFSETQ. The CDR3 spells CASSLNLAGGYNEQFF. The CDR3 nucleotides are TGCGCCAGCAGCTTGAACTTAGCGGGGGGTTACAATGAGCAGTTCTTC.

The chain uses TRBV6-5 and TRBJ2-7, with 10 positions matching TRBD1. This CDR3 region has 15 residues. Germline lookup yields CDR1 MNHEY and CDR2 SVGAGI. Losses at the gene ends were 7 bases for V and 3 bases for J; bases not matched to a gene: 9. The CDR3 spells CASKRGQGFLYEQYF. CDR3 DNA: TGTGCCAGCAAACGGGGACAGGGGTTCCTCTACGAGCAGTACTTC.

A word on this clone: This sample includes further DNA sequences coding for the same CDR3. The V and J genes are TRBV7-2 and TRBJ1-1; D ambiguous. The CDR3 covers 13 residues. Germline V lookup: CDR1 SGHTA, CDR2 FQGNSA. Trimming removed 5 bases from V and 1 base from J, with 8 bases in between. The CDR3 nucleotides are TGTGCCAGCAGCCTAACAGAGAACACTGAAGCTTTCTTT. This codes for CASSLTENTEAFF.

The chain has TRBV2 and TRBJ1-2, with 11 bases identical to TRBD1. Germline CDR1 SNHLY, CDR2 FYNNEI. V lost 6 bases and J lost 7; bases outside the gene matches: 4. The CDR3 is 13 residues long. The CDR3 DNA reads as TGTGCCAGCAGGGTGGGACAGGGGGGTGGCTACACCTTC. Translation: CASRVGQGGGYTF.

The chain joins TRBV6-1 to TRBJ2-7; TRBD1 agrees at 10 bases. The V gene's germline CDR1 is MNHNS and CDR2 SASEGT. With V trimmed by 3 bases and J by 5 bases, 4 bases remained unmatched. CDR3 length: 14 amino acids. The CDR3: CASSEDRGRNEQYF. CDR3 nucleotide sequence: TGTGCCAGCAGTGAGGACAGGGGGAGAAACGAGCAGTACTTC.

This clone was picked up a small number of times. V is TRBV5-4 and J is TRBJ2-5; 7 bases match TRBD2. Germline trimming cut 1 base from V and 3 bases from J; bases unmatched to any gene: 6. Per germline, CDR1 SGHNT and CDR2 YYREEE (reference sequence). This CDR3 is built from 15 residues. CDR3 amino acids: CASSLPGRDKETQYF. DNA for the CDR3: TGTGCCAGCAGCTTGCCAGGGAGGGATAAAGAGACCCAGTACTTC.

The J gene is TRBJ2-5, the V gene TRBV2; a weak D match, TRBD1 (5 bases). Germline V lookup: CDR1 SNHLY, CDR2 FYNNEI. The CDR3 runs 15 residues. V gave up 3 bases and J gave up 5 bases, with 16 bases separating them. The CDR3 DNA is TGTGCCAGCAGTGATATGGGGCGCGGCTGGGAGACCCAGTACTTC. Protein sequence: CASSDMGRGWETQYF.

V is TRBV7-6 and J is TRBJ2-1; 7 nucleotides line up with TRBD1. The CDR3 consists of 15 residues. J lost 4 bases, V lost 7 bases, and 10 bases had no gene match. Germline V gene lookup returns CDR1 SGHVS and CDR2 FNYEAQ. The chain's CDR3 is CASKPRTGVYNEQFF. As DNA, the CDR3 is TGTGCCAGCAAACCCAGAACAGGGGTGTACAATGAGCAGTTCTTC.

V and J are TRBV6-2 or TRBV6-3 and TRBJ1-5; the D is unclear. Deletions cut 5 bases from V and 8 bases from J, with 16 bases between. The CDR3 contains 14 residues. Germline V gene data show CDR1 as MNHEY and CDR2 as SVGEGT. CDR3 protein: CASSGPINGEPQHF. In nucleotides, the CDR3 is TGTGCCAGCAGTGGGCCGATAAACGGCGAGCCCCAGCATTTT.

DNA of the CDR3: TGTGCCAGCAGCTTAGTTGTAGCGGGGGGACTAGAGACCCAGTACTTC. As protein: CASSLVVAGGLETQYF. J is TRBJ2-5 and V is TRBV7-3; 10 bases align to TRBD2. V trimming: 2 bases; J trimming: 4 bases; junction bases outside the gene matches: 7. The CDR3 is 16 amino acids. The germline CDR1 and CDR2 sequences are SGHTA and FQGTGA.

This chain links TRBV7-9 with TRBJ2-5, with 12 nucleotides matching TRBD2. CDR1 and CDR2 from the germline V gene are SEHNR and FQNEAQ (reference sequence). This CDR3 spans 16 amino acids. The ends lost 4 bases at V and 4 bases at J; junction bases unmatched: 7. DNA of the CDR3: TGTGCCAGCAGCTCCCTCCTAGCGGGGGGGCTAGAGACCCAGTACTTC. Translated, it gives CASSSLLAGGLETQYF. Using reference TRBV7-9 and TRBJ2-5 for the parts outside the CDR3, the full variable domain is DTGVSQNPRHKITKRGQNVTFRCDPISEHNRLYWYRQTLGQGPEFLTYFQNEAQLEKSRLLSDRFSAERPKGSFSTLEIQRTEQGDSAMYLCASSSLLAGGLETQYFGPGTRLLVL.

The V gene is TRBV19, the J gene TRBJ2-2; 10 bases fit TRBD2. The V gene end was trimmed by 11 bases and the J gene end by 0 bases; junction bases not matched to a gene: 9. The CDR3 covers 16 residues. Germline CDR1 reads LNHDA; CDR2 reads SQIVND (reference sequence). CDR3 coding DNA: TGTGCCCCCAAAAGGAGCGGGGGGGCGAACACCGGGGAGCTGTTTTTT. It yields the protein CAPKRSGGANTGELFF.

This sequence joins TRBV6-1 and TRBJ2-2; D is unclear. Trimming pared 3 bases from V and 5 bases from J, leaving 16 bases between. The length of the CDR3 is 16 residues. Germline V gene sequence: CDR1 MNHNS, CDR2 SASEGT. The CDR3 here is CASSDSLTFSTGELFF. The CDR3 DNA follows: TGTGCCAGCAGTGATTCGCTGACATTCAGTACCGGGGAGCTGTTTTTT.